This is a list of T cell receptor beta chains from one sample in a study of T cells in localized non-small cell lung cancer. The protocol was immunoSEQ multiplex PCR, while the TCRdb copy is restricted to in-frame clones and leaves out a portion. The sample has fewer than 100,000 clones, around 90% seen once. Here the sequenced sample was peripheral blood, taken before any cancer treatment. The receptors originated from a man aged 35 to 69 with stage I squamous cell lung carcinoma. The CDR3 runs from the conserved cysteine through the conserved F or W. D genes are given only for firm matches. The listing skips clone size in some rows; elsewhere it reads once, few, many or a size class.

D	J	V	size	DNA	CDR3
-	TRBJ1-1	TRBV21-1	-	TGTGCCAGCAGCAAAGAATGGACCCTGAACACTGAAGCTTTCTTT	CASSKEWTLNTEAFF
TRBD1	TRBJ1-2	TRBV4-3	-	TGCGCCAGCAGCCAAGTTGCGGACAGGGCAGCTGGCTACACCTTC	CASSQVADRAAGYTF
-	TRBJ1-2	TRBV6-5	-	TGTGCCAGCAGTTACTCGTCCGCGGTAGGGGACTATGGCTACACCTTC	CASSYSSAVGDYGYTF
-	TRBJ1-5	TRBV19	-	TGTGCCAGTAGTATAGTAATATTGGGTGTTCAGCCCCAGCATTTT	CASSIVILGVQPQHF
-	TRBJ1-5	TRBV28	few	TGTGCCAGCACCTCCGACAGGAATCAGCCCCAGCATTTT	CASTSDRNQPQHF
-	TRBJ1-5	TRBV4-2	-	TGTGCCAGCAGCGCACAGGGAAACCAGCCCCAGCATTTT	CASSAQGNQPQHF
TRBD2	TRBJ2-3	TRBV18	-	TGTGCCAGCTCACCGGGATCTAGCGGGGGAGCGGATACGCAGTATTTT	CASSPGSSGGADTQYF
-	TRBJ1-1	TRBV6-1	-	TGTGCCAGCAGTGAACAACCGAACACTGAAGCTTTCTTT	CASSEQPNTEAFF
-	TRBJ2-1	TRBV9	-	TGTGCCAGCAGAGGCAGCCTCTCCTACAATGAGCAGTTCTTC	CASRGSLSYNEQFF
-	TRBJ2-1	TRBV5-3	-	TGTGCCAGAAGCACAGGACAGCTAAGCTCCTACAATGAGCAGTTCTTC	CARSTGQLSSYNEQFF
TRBD1	TRBJ1-4	TRBV18	-	TGTGCCAGCTCACCGCGACAGGGTCCTGACGAAAAACTGTTTTTT	CASSPRQGPDEKLFF
TRBD2	TRBJ2-3	TRBV28	-	TGTGCCAGCAGTTTTGGGCGGGGGGACCTTTACTCTAGCACAGATACGCAGTATTTT	CASSFGRGDLYSSTDTQYF
-	TRBJ1-1	TRBV9	-	TGTGCCAGCAGCGTAACTCCCCAAAGGAACACTGAAGCTTTCTTT	CASSVTPQRNTEAFF
-	TRBJ1-1	TRBV18	-	TGTGCCAGCTCACTCGGAGGTTGGGGGTATACTGAAGCTTTCTTT	CASSLGGWGYTEAFF
-	TRBJ2-2	TRBV19	-	TGTGCCAGTAGTACCCCCCAGACCACCGGGGAGCTGTTTTTT	CASSTPQTTGELFF
-	TRBJ1-5	TRBV27	-	TGTGCCAGCAGTTTAGTTTGGGGGGCTGGGGGGCCCCAGCATTTT	CASSLVWGAGGPQHF
-	TRBJ1-4	TRBV5-5	-	TGTGCCAGCAGCTTGGCTCTCGGGGCCGATTATGAAAAACTGTTTTTT	CASSLALGADYEKLFF
-	TRBJ1-5	TRBV7-2	-	TGTGCCAGCAGCTTAGCGCTTGGGGGCCAGCCCCAGCATTTT	CASSLALGGQPQHF
-	TRBJ1-5	TRBV4-1	few	TGCGCCAGCAGCCAAGATCGGGGCAGATGGGACCCCCAGCATTTT	CASSQDRGRWDPQHF
-	TRBJ2-5	TRBV2	once	TGTGCCAGCAGTGGGCAGGGAAATCAAGAGACCCAGTACTTC	CASSGQGNQETQYF